There are a few counts of the clone carrying this T cell receptor (beta chain). Antigen unknown. This sample was taken from a study of T cells in localized non-small cell lung cancer. Study conclusions and caveats: In uninvolved adjacent lung, T cell clonality reached its highest value, exceeding tumor. Greater blood T cell density accompanied longer overall survival. One tumor region alone was sequenced, and heterogeneity therefore remains possible. The appearance of a median approximately 61 of the top 100 tumor clones was seen in adjacent lung.

The CDR3 sequence is 14 residues long. Germline V gene sequence: CDR1 MGHRA, CDR2 YSYEKL. V shed 4 bases and J 1 base; nucleotides not matched to a gene: 4. The assay was immunoSEQ multiplex PCR, and TCRdb's table has in-frame clones only and misses some. The sample contains about 46,000 clones, about 76% of which appear only once. This chain connects TRBV4-1 to TRBJ2-7; 7 nucleotides agree with TRBD1. This specimen consisted of peripheral blood mononuclear cells, obtained before any cancer treatment. The sequence came from a man aged 35 to 69 with stage III lung adenocarcinoma. The CDR3 nucleotides are TGCGCCAGCAGCCCGGGACAGTTATCCTACGAGCAGTACTTC. Protein: CASSPGQLSYEQYF.